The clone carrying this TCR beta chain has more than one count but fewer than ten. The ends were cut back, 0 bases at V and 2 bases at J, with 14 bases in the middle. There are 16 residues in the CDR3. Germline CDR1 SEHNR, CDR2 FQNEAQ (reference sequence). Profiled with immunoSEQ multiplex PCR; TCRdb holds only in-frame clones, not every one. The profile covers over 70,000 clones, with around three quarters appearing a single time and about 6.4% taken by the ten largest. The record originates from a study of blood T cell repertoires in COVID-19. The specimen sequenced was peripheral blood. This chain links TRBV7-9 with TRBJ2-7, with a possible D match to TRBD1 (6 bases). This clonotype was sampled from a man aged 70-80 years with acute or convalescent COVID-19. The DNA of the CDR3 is TGTGCCAGCAGCTTAGCAGGCAGGGGCGAAGCCTACGAGCAGTACTTC. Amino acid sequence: CASSLAGRGEAYEQYF.